These 18 T cell receptor beta chains were sequenced from one sample in a study of OX40 agonist ivuxolimab in advanced cancers. Produced via immunoSEQ multiplex PCR; TCRdb's table is partial and in-frame only. The table includes approximately 50,000 clones, about 88% detected once. The sample consisted of CD4+ or CD8+ T cells sorted from blood, taken in a trial of the OX40 agonist ivuxolimab. The receptors originated from an adult with an advanced solid tumor such as melanoma, head and neck, liver or kidney cancer.

V and J are TRBV7-8 and TRBJ1-2, with D hard to call. The CDR3 totals 12 residues. Trimming shortened V by 0 bases and J by 11 bases, and 10 bases separated the two germline ends. In germline, CDR1 is SGHVS, CDR2 FQNEAQ. The CDR3 loop reads CASSLARGLYTF. CDR3 nucleotides: TGTGCCAGCAGCTTAGCGCGCGGTTTGTACACCTTC.

As DNA, the CDR3 is TGTGCCAGCAGTTCCGGGACTAGCGTCAATGAGCAGTTCTTC. Protein sequence: CASSSGTSVNEQFF. The chain employs TRBV2 and TRBJ2-1, with 10 bases identical to TRBD2. Germline loops: CDR1 SNHLY, CDR2 FYNNEI. CDR3 size: 14 residues. The V and J ends lost 5 bases and 6 bases, in that order; junction bases with no gene match: 4.

The CDR3 sequence is CASSPIAGLQETQYF. The CDR3 region has the DNA TGTGCCAGCTCACCCATAGCGGGACTCCAAGAGACCCAGTACTTC. This rearrangement joins TRBV18 to TRBJ2-5, with TRBD2 matching over 8 bases. V lost 3 bases to trimming and J lost 1 base; unmatched junction nucleotides: 4. The CDR3 is 15 residues long. The germline gives CDR1 KGHSH, CDR2 LQKENI.

This sequence joins TRBV7-9 and TRBJ1-2; D is ambiguous. Germline values: CDR1 SEHNR, CDR2 FQNEAQ (reference sequence). V gave up 6 bases and J gave up 4 bases, with 12 bases separating them. The CDR3 is 13 amino acids. The CDR3 DNA reads TGTGCCAGCAGTCCCGGGAAACTCTATGGCTACACCTTC. Its translation: CASSPGKLYGYTF.

V is TRBV13 and J is TRBJ2-3, with 9 nucleotides matching TRBD1. Germline CDR1 PRHDT, CDR2 FYEKMQ (reference sequence). Trimming at V came to 4 bases and at J to 3 bases, leaving 8 bases not matched to a gene. This CDR3 comprises 16 residues. This chain's CDR3 is CASSSTGTGYTDTQYF. Written as DNA, the CDR3 is TGTGCCAGCAGCTCCACCGGGACAGGGTATACAGATACGCAGTATTTT.

The CDR3 nucleotides read TGCGCCAGCAGCTTCGGGACAGGCAACACCGGGGAGCTGTTTTTT. Translation: CASSFGTGNTGELFF. This chain uses TRBV5-1 with TRBJ2-2; 8 bases align to TRBD1. The CDR3 has 15 residues. Trimming removed 2 bases from V and 2 bases from J; junction bases left unmatched: 2. The germline V gene encodes CDR1 SGHRS and CDR2 YFSETQ. Using reference TRBV5-1 and TRBJ2-2 for the parts outside the CDR3, the full variable domain is KAGVTQTPRYLIKTRGQQVTLSCSPISGHRSVSWYQQTPGQGLQFLFEYFSETQRNKGNFPGRFSGRQFSNSRSEMNVSTLELGDSALYLCASSFGTGNTGELFFGEGSRLTVL.

The chain joins TRBV7-2 to TRBJ2-2; D possibly corresponds to TRBD1 (5 bases). This CDR3 region has 14 residues. Trimming cost V 2 bases and J 3 bases, with 7 bases left between them. Germline CDR1 and CDR2: SGHTA and FQGNSA. CDR3 sequence (DNA): TGTGCCAGCAGCTTACAAGGGGACACCGGGGAGCTGTTTTTT. This encodes CASSLQGDTGELFF.

The rearrangement uses TRBV5-5 and TRBJ1-1; no definite D call. Germline CDR1 and CDR2: SGHKS and YYEKEE (reference sequence). Trimming left V 2 bases short and J 2 bases short, with 10 bases between. The CDR3 runs to 14 residues. The CDR3: CASSLQRLNTEAFF. CDR3 coding DNA: TGTGCCAGCAGCTTACAGAGATTAAACACTGAAGCTTTCTTT.

The V call is TRBV9, the J call TRBJ1-2; 7 bases match TRBD1. This CDR3 contains 17 residues. The J segment lost 5 bases and the V segment lost 1 base, leaving 14 bases of the junction unmatched. Per the germline V gene, CDR1 is SGDLS and CDR2 is YYNGEE. Here the CDR3 DNA reads TGTGCCAGCAGCGTAAGAGCTACCCGGGACAGCGTATATGGCTACACCTTC. Translation gives CASSVRATRDSVYGYTF.

The chain couples TRBV30 to TRBJ1-5; D possibly corresponds to TRBD1 (5 bases). CDR1 is GTSNPN and CDR2 is SVGIG in the germline V gene (reference sequence). The CDR3 totals 16 residues. Between the trimmed V and J ends, which lost 0 bases and 0 bases, there was a span of 12 bases. The CDR3 DNA sequence: TGTGCCTGGAGTGTCAGGGAAGGGTATAGCAATCAGCCCCAGCATTTT. Translated, it gives CAWSVREGYSNQPQHF.

The rearrangement uses TRBV15 and TRBJ2-1; 10 nucleotides align to TRBD2. Germline V gene data show CDR1 as LNHNV and CDR2 as YYDKDF (reference sequence). The V gene end was trimmed by 0 bases and the J gene end by 5 bases; junction bases not matched to a gene: 10. This CDR3 spans 18 amino acids. For the CDR3, the DNA is TGTGCCACCAGCAGAGATCCTGGACTAGCGGAGTATAACAATGAGCAGTTCTTC. Encoded protein: CATSRDPGLAEYNNEQFF.

The chain recombines TRBV7-3 with TRBJ2-7; possible D gene TRBD1, 6 bases. CDR3 length equals 15 residues. V lost 5 bases and J 6 bases, leaving 20 bases between the germline ends. Germline lookup yields CDR1 SGHTA and CDR2 FQGTGA. CDR3 region: CASSLQGGGLGEQYF. CDR3 sequence (DNA): TGTGCCAGCAGCCTACAGGGTGGAGGTCTGGGCGAGCAGTACTTC.

The J gene is TRBJ2-5, the V gene TRBV5-1, with D possibly being TRBD1 or TRBD2 (5 bases each). This CDR3 has 14 residues. V shed 6 bases and J shed 5 bases, with 17 bases lying between them. Germline V gene sequence: CDR1 SGHRS, CDR2 YFSETQ. CDR3 amino acids: CASMGLLGEETQYF. In DNA, the CDR3 is TGCGCCAGCATGGGCCTCCTAGGGGAGGAGACCCAGTACTTC.

The rearrangement joins TRBV7-9 to TRBJ2-5; 13 nucleotides agree with TRBD2. With the DNA end fitting TRBJ2-7 better, the J assignment may be wrong. CDR3 length equals 18 residues. Germline assignment: CDR1 SEHNR and CDR2 FQNEAQ (reference sequence). The CDR3 coding sequence is TGTGCCAGCAGCTCCAACCCCGGGACTAGCGGGATGAGGTACGAGCAGTACTTC. It codes for CASSSNPGTSGMRYEQYF.

V gene TRBV5-1 combines with J gene TRBJ2-7; maybe TRBD1 (5 bases). The ends were cut back, 3 bases at V and 3 bases at J, with 13 bases in the middle. Germline values: CDR1 SGHRS, CDR2 YFSETQ. This CDR3 region has 14 residues. As DNA, the CDR3 is TGCGCCAGCAGCTCCGCAGGGCGAGGCTACGAGCAGTACTTC. This encodes CASSSAGRGYEQYF.

The chain carries TRBV4-1 and TRBJ1-6, with D unresolved. The CDR3 is made up of 17 amino acids. Germline CDR1 reads MGHRA; CDR2 reads YSYEKL. Trimming cost V 1 base and J 0 bases, with 10 bases left between them. The CDR3 nucleotides read TGCGCCAGCAGCCAAGGAGCAGCGAGCTCCTATAATTCACCCCTCCACTTT. It translates to CASSQGAASSYNSPLHF.

V usage is TRBV6-1 and J usage is TRBJ1-2; D gene ambiguous. This CDR3 has 13 amino acids. V gave up 5 bases and J gave up 3 bases, with 10 bases separating them. Germline CDR1 reads MNHNS; CDR2 reads SASEGT. CDR3 amino acids: CASSFDQDYGYTF. DNA for the CDR3: TGTGCCAGCAGTTTCGACCAAGACTATGGCTACACCTTC.

The table lists this clone with a count of one. The chain employs TRBV6-6 and TRBJ1-1, with TRBD1 matching over 11 bases. Germline CDR1 and CDR2: MNHNY and SVGAGI (reference sequence). J was trimmed by 11 bases and V by 11 bases; bases with no gene match: 13. The CDR3 has 13 amino acids. CDR3 sequence reads: CAGYRDRGSRAFF. The CDR3 coding sequence is TGTGCCGGGTACCGGGACAGGGGGTCGCGGGCTTTCTTT.